These 21 T cell receptor beta chains were sequenced from one sample in a study of identifying expanded T cells in peripheral blood. TCRdb's copy holds only in-frame clones and misses some; the assay was immunoSEQ multiplex PCR. Here the sample spans approximately 81,000 clones, 84% being singletons. The sequenced sample consisted of blood. The receptors here all came from a person aged 18 to 70 in good health.

The chain has TRBV2 and TRBJ1-4; possible D gene TRBD1, 6 bases. Germline CDR1 reads SNHLY; CDR2 reads FYNNEI. V was cut by 7 bases and J by 6 bases, with 6 bases left in between. The length of the CDR3 is 11 residues. DNA of the CDR3: TGTGCCAGCAACAGGGATGAAAAACTGTTTTTT. Amino acid sequence: CASNRDEKLFF.

The chain is built from TRBV7-2 and TRBJ2-5; 7 bases are shared with TRBD2. The CDR3 extends over 15 amino acids. In germline, CDR1 is SGHTA, CDR2 FQGNSA. V was pared by 1 base and J by 3 bases, with 5 bases of the junction left unmatched. The CDR3 DNA reads as TGTGCCAGCAGCTTAGAGGGGCTAGCGGAAGAGACCCAGTACTTC. Translating it yields CASSLEGLAEETQYF. Full variable domain (outside the CDR3, taken from reference TRBV7-2 and TRBJ2-5): GAGVSQSPSNKVTEKGKDVELRCDPISGHTALYWYRQSLGQGLEFLIYFQGNSAPDKSGLPSDRFSAERTGGSVSTLTIQRTQQEDSAVYLCASSLEGLAEETQYFGPGTRLLVL.

On this clone: The junction differs from germline at one of its ends, possibly a read error. The chain couples TRBV19 to TRBJ2-2; D is perhaps TRBD2 (6 bases). CDR1 and CDR2 (germline): LNHDA, SQIVND (reference sequence). The CDR3 loop spans 11 amino acids. In nucleotides, the CDR3 is TGTGCCAGTAGTATAGGGGGGGACCTGTTTTTT. Translated: CASSIGGDLFF.

The chain joins TRBV13 to TRBJ1-2; D perhaps matches TRBD1 (5 bases). The V end was cut by 5 bases, the J end by 0 bases, with 10 bases between. CDR1 and CDR2 from the germline V gene are PRHDT and FYEKMQ (reference sequence). The CDR3 spans 14 residues. The CDR3 protein is CASSRGRPNYGYTF. The CDR3 nucleotides read TGTGCCAGCAGCCGGGGACGGCCTAACTATGGCTACACCTTC.

The J gene is TRBJ2-5, the V gene TRBV4-1, with TRBD2 matching 14 bases. J was trimmed by 1 base and V by 8 bases; bases with no gene match: 6. The CDR3 extends over 16 amino acids. Germline V lookup: CDR1 MGHRA, CDR2 YSYEKL. The CDR3 DNA sequence: TGCGCCAGCCGACTCGGACTAGCGGGAGGCCAAGAGACCCAGTACTTC. Its protein product is CASRLGLAGGQETQYF.

This clone appeared once. J is TRBJ1-1 and V is TRBV7-9, with D possibly TRBD1 on 6 matching bases. The germline V and J ends were trimmed by 7 bases and 1 base, with 16 bases remaining between them. Germline V gene data show CDR1 as SEHNR and CDR2 as FQNEAQ (reference sequence). The CDR3 totals 15 residues. DNA of the CDR3: TGTGCCAGCATCGTTCCGGGACACTGGAACACTGAAGCTTTCTTT. Its translation: CASIVPGHWNTEAFF.

The chain combines TRBV6-5 with TRBJ2-2; possibly TRBD1 for D (6 bases). The V end was cut by 6 bases, the J end by 4 bases, with 12 bases between. The CDR3 has 14 amino acids. Germline lookup yields CDR1 MNHEY and CDR2 SVGAGI. The CDR3 DNA is TGTGCCAGCAGGGACAGAAAAGGCACCGGGGAGCTGTTTTTT. Protein sequence: CASRDRKGTGELFF.

The chain carries TRBV7-9 and TRBJ1-4; 10 bases agree with TRBD1. Germline V CDR1 and CDR2: SEHNR, FQNEAQ (reference sequence). V was clipped by 4 bases and J by 5 bases; unmatched bases: 1. The CDR3 consists of 14 residues. The CDR3 DNA reads TGTGCCAGCAGCTGGGACAGGGGAAATGAAAAACTGTTTTTT. It translates to CASSWDRGNEKLFF.

This clone was counted once. V is TRBV29-1 and J is TRBJ2-7; TRBD2 agrees at 7 bases. J gave up 6 bases and V 1 base, and 3 bases lay outside the gene matches. The CDR3 extends over 12 amino acids. Per germline, CDR1 SQVTM and CDR2 ANQGSEA. The CDR3 region is CSVEGLASEQYF. The DNA of the CDR3 is TGCAGCGTTGAAGGACTAGCTAGCGAGCAGTACTTC.

This sequence joins TRBV28 and TRBJ2-7; TRBD1 matches 8 bases. This CDR3 region has 15 residues. CDR1 is MDHEN and CDR2 is SYDVKM in the germline V gene. Unmatched junction bases numbered 8, after V lost 7 bases and J lost 0 bases. CDR3 bases: TGTGCCAGCACCCAGGACAGGGAGACCTCCTACGAGCAGTACTTC. Its translation is CASTQDRETSYEQYF.

The chain uses TRBV10-3 and TRBJ2-1, with D unresolved. Trimming took 8 bases from V and 0 from J, leaving 17 bases between them. The CDR3 extends over 16 amino acids. Germline V gene lookup returns CDR1 ENHRY and CDR2 SYGVKD. CDR3 loop: CAIQWGPQNSYNEQFF. The CDR3 DNA sequence: TGTGCCATCCAATGGGGTCCTCAAAACTCCTACAATGAGCAGTTCTTC.

The chain combines TRBV9 with TRBJ2-7, with a weak D call TRBD1 (5 bases). Trimming removed 2 bases at V and 6 bases at J, with 15 bases between. CDR1 and CDR2 (germline): SGDLS, YYNGEE. The CDR3 spans 14 residues. The CDR3 sequence: CASSVQGFEGEQYF. The CDR3 nucleotides are TGTGCCAGCAGCGTTCAGGGCTTTGAAGGCGAGCAGTACTTC. Using reference TRBV9 and TRBJ2-7 for the parts outside the CDR3, the full variable domain is DSGVTQTPKHLITATGQRVTLRCSPRSGDLSVYWYQQSLDQGLQFLIQYYNGEERAKGNILERFSAQQFPDLHSELNLSSLELGDSALYFCASSVQGFEGEQYFGPGTRLTVT.

The chain has TRBV5-1 and TRBJ1-1; the D is unclear. This CDR3 spans 13 amino acids. Trimming stripped 2 bases from V and 1 base from J, with 6 bases between. The germline CDR1 and CDR2 sequences are SGHRS and YFSETQ. The CDR3 sequence: CASSFQENTEAFF. The CDR3 nucleotides read TGCGCCAGCAGCTTTCAGGAGAACACTGAAGCTTTCTTT. Based on the CDR3 plus reference TRBV5-1 and TRBJ1-1, the full variable domain is KAGVTQTPRYLIKTRGQQVTLSCSPISGHRSVSWYQQTPGQGLQFLFEYFSETQRNKGNFPGRFSGRQFSNSRSEMNVSTLELGDSALYLCASSFQENTEAFFGQGTRLTVV.

By sample share, this clone is medium-sized (0.01 to 0.1%). The chain carries TRBV6-1 and TRBJ1-2; 10 bases are a match to TRBD1. The length of the CDR3 is 19 residues. Trimming removed 1 base from V and 6 bases from J; junction bases left unmatched: 17. Germline CDR1 reads MNHNS; CDR2 reads SASEGT. CDR3 residues: CASSEEEETGGEVMDGYTF. DNA for the CDR3: TGTGCCAGCAGTGAAGAAGAGGAGACAGGGGGCGAGGTAATGGATGGCTACACCTTC.

The chain employs TRBV7-9 and TRBJ2-1; TRBD2 aligns across 8 bases. CDR3 length: 14 amino acids. Germline trimming cut 5 bases from V and 7 bases from J; bases unmatched to any gene: 7. Germline-derived CDR1 and CDR2 are SEHNR and FQNEAQ (reference sequence). CDR3 nucleotide sequence: TGTGCCAGCAGCCATAGCGGGATGAGGAATGAGCAGTTCTTC. It specifies CASSHSGMRNEQFF.

This clone is a singleton in its sample. The chain has TRBV11-3 and TRBJ2-3; D is uncertain. This CDR3 contains 14 residues. Between the trimmed V and J ends, which lost 3 bases and 2 bases, there was a span of 9 bases. Germline lookup yields CDR1 SGHNT and CDR2 YENEEA. CDR3 sequence reads: CASSLSLDTDTQYF. CDR3 bases: TGTGCCAGCAGCTTGAGTCTAGACACAGATACGCAGTATTTT.

This clone was recorded a few times. This chain joins TRBV7-3 and TRBJ2-3; 12 bases align to TRBD2. CDR3 length: 15 amino acids. Germline V gene sequence: CDR1 SGHTA, CDR2 FQGTGA. With V trimmed by 2 bases and J by 5 bases, 2 bases remained unmatched. The CDR3 loop reads CASSLGGLAGDTQYF. Here the CDR3 DNA reads TGTGCCAGCAGCTTAGGGGGACTAGCGGGAGATACGCAGTATTTT.

This clone was seen a handful of times. The V call is TRBV29-1, the J call TRBJ2-2; possible D gene TRBD1, 6 bases. Germline-derived CDR1 and CDR2 are SQVTM and ANQGSEA. Between the trimmed V and J ends, which lost 1 base and 2 bases, there was a span of 8 bases. CDR3 length: 14 residues. CDR3: CSVEGTVNTGELFF. The CDR3 coding sequence is TGCAGCGTTGAAGGGACAGTAAACACCGGGGAGCTGTTTTTT.

The chain recombines TRBV4-3 with TRBJ2-7, with D possibly being TRBD2 (7 bases). The CDR3 extends over 14 amino acids. The germline V gene has CDR1 LGHNA and CDR2 YSLEER. Trimming removed 0 bases at V and 4 bases at J, with 10 bases between. CDR3 nucleotide sequence: TGCGCCAGCAGCCAAGATGAGGGGGGGTACGAGCAGTACTTC. Translation: CASSQDEGGYEQYF.

The chain combines TRBV5-1 with TRBJ2-3, with a tentative D call TRBD2 (5 bases). Germline CDR1 reads SGHRS; CDR2 reads YFSETQ. Trimming pared 0 bases from V and 5 bases from J, leaving 16 bases between. CDR3 length equals 16 residues. The CDR3 is CASSLEGLRGVDTQYF. The CDR3 DNA reads as TGCGCCAGCAGCTTGGAGGGATTACGGGGAGTAGATACGCAGTATTTT.

The chain recombines TRBV25-1 with TRBJ2-2; a possible D gene is TRBD2 (7 bases). V was pared by 2 bases and J by 0 bases, with 13 bases between. The V gene's germline CDR1 is MGHDK and CDR2 SYGVNS. The CDR3 totals 17 residues. CDR3 residues: CASSELGGRSNTGELFF. The CDR3 DNA sequence: TGTGCCAGCAGTGAACTCGGGGGGCGGTCGAACACCGGGGAGCTGTTTTTT.